One T cell receptor (beta chain) is described in this entry. Its target is not known. Germline V gene sequence: CDR1 SGHRS, CDR2 YFSETQ. The CDR3 sequence is 16 residues long. Germline trimming cut 2 bases from V and 2 bases from J; bases unmatched to any gene: 4. This sample was included in a study of cytomegalovirus exposure and HLA in healthy donors. Every donor was a healthy person donating bone marrow. Findings of the study overall: Apparent HLA restriction characterized most CMV-associated TCR beta chains in a later analysis. The study designated 150 or so TCR beta chains cytomegalovirus-associated. In a later analysis, several top co-occurrence clusters appeared linked to parvovirus B19, influenza, CMV and Epstein-Barr virus.

Primers for the PCR totalled 60 Vbeta and 13 Jbeta. Using immunoSEQ multiplex PCR, the repertoire was profiled, and TCRdb retains in-frame clones only, with some absent. This sample has around 180,000 clones, with 85% found just once. This chain links TRBV5-1 with TRBJ2-6; 7 positions match TRBD1. This receptor was identified in a boy younger than 10 in good health and CMV-seronegative. The sample consisted of PBMCs. This CDR3 is CASSFNQGAGANVLTF. In nucleotides, the CDR3 is TGCGCCAGCAGCTTTAACCAGGGGGCTGGGGCCAACGTCCTGACTTTC. Combining the CDR3 with reference TRBV5-1 and TRBJ2-6 gives the whole variable domain KAGVTQTPRYLIKTRGQQVTLSCSPISGHRSVSWYQQTPGQGLQFLFEYFSETQRNKGNFPGRFSGRQFSNSRSEMNVSTLELGDSALYLCASSFNQGAGANVLTFGAGSRLTVL.